Below, 30 T cell receptor beta chains from the same sample are listed, as sequenced in a study of cytomegalovirus exposure and HLA in healthy donors (dated by TCRdb to about 2017). The library relied on the immunoSEQ multiplex PCR assay. The immuneACCESS repertoire file appears here via TCRdb, limited to in-frame rearrangements. These files lack a portion of the clones; in checked studies, under half of the deficit traces to unresolved V genes, and the cause of the others is not known. The sample table contains approximately 160,000 clones; only one count was recorded for approximately 96% of them. Of the sample, around 0.9% falls within the top ten clones. Sequences were obtained from PBMCs. All receptors come from a woman aged 18-29 years in good health and CMV-seronegative.

The V gene is TRBV30, the J gene TRBJ1-5; a weak D match, TRBD1 (5 bases). The germline V gene encodes CDR1 GTSNPN and CDR2 SVGIG (reference sequence). V dropped 2 bases and J dropped 2 bases, with 10 bases sitting between them. This CDR3 comprises 14 residues. CDR3 in amino acids: CAWSLRRGNQPQHF. The CDR3 DNA follows: TGTGCCTGGAGTCTTCGCAGGGGCAATCAGCCCCAGCATTTT.

This CDR3 reads CASSVRLAGGSLAGELFF. CDR3 in DNA: TGTGCCAGCAGTGTGAGGCTAGCGGGGGGTAGCCTCGCCGGGGAGCTGTTTTTT. The chain has TRBV6-1 and TRBJ2-2; 11 bases align to TRBD2. With 4 bases clipped from V and 6 bases from J, the junction kept 13 bases outside the gene matches. The CDR3 loop spans 18 amino acids. Germline assignment: CDR1 MNHNS and CDR2 SASEGT.

The V call is TRBV6-5, the J call TRBJ2-1, with 8 bases aligning to TRBD2. CDR3 size: 14 residues. Looked up from germline, CDR1 is MNHEY and CDR2 is SVGAGI. J gave up 10 bases and V 5 bases, and 10 bases lay outside the gene matches. The DNA for the CDR3 is TGTGCCAGCAGTACGGGACTAGGGGGTGCCGAGCAGTTCTTC. The encoded protein is CASSTGLGGAEQFF.

The rearrangement joins TRBV18 to TRBJ1-6; 9 nucleotides match TRBD1. V shed 5 bases, J shed 9 bases, and the junction held 8 bases outside the gene matches. The CDR3 is made up of 15 amino acids. CDR1 is KGHSH and CDR2 is LQKENI in the germline V gene. DNA of the CDR3: TGTGCCAGCTCATCCTCGGGACAGGGTGTTTCACCCCTCCACTTT. Protein product: CASSSSGQGVSPLHF. Filled out from reference TRBV18 and TRBJ1-6, the complete variable domain reads NAGVMQNPRHLVRRRGQEARLRCSPMKGHSHVYWYRQLPEEGLKFMVYLQKENIIDESGMPKERFSAEFPKEGPSILRIQQVVRGDSAAYFCASSSSGQGVSPLHFGNGTRLTVT.

V usage is TRBV4-1 and J usage is TRBJ1-2; 8 bases map to TRBD1. Per germline, CDR1 MGHRA and CDR2 YSYEKL. CDR3 length equals 15 residues. Trimming at V came to 1 base and at J to 5 bases, leaving 6 bases not matched to a gene. CDR3 amino acids: CASSQGQGWDYGYTF. CDR3 in DNA: TGCGCCAGCAGCCAAGGACAGGGGTGGGATTATGGCTACACCTTC.

This clone was detected once. The chain joins TRBV11-2 to TRBJ2-7, with 9 bases identical to TRBD1. V trimming: 5 bases; J trimming: 2 bases; junction bases outside the gene matches: 4. Germline loops: CDR1 SGHAT, CDR2 FQNNGV. The CDR3 has 14 amino acids. CDR3 sequence (DNA): TGTGCCAGCAGCACCGACAGGGGGGCCTACGAGCAGTACTTC. It is translated as CASSTDRGAYEQYF. The full variable domain, in which reference TRBV11-2 and TRBJ2-7 provide the parts outside the CDR3, is EAGVAQSPRYKIIEKRQSVAFWCNPISGHATLYWYQQILGQGPKLLIQFQNNGVVDDSQLPKDRFSAERLKGVDSTLKIQPAKLEDSAVYLCASSTDRGAYEQYFGPGTRLTVT.

This clone was seen a single time. The J gene is TRBJ2-5, the V gene TRBV5-4, with TRBD1 identical over 7 bases. V lost 4 bases, J lost 2 bases, and 5 bases stayed unmatched. CDR3 length: 14 amino acids. Germline loops: CDR1 SGHNT, CDR2 YYREEE (reference sequence). CDR3 sequence reads: CASSQRTGQETQYF. The CDR3 DNA reads as TGTGCCAGCAGCCAGAGGACAGGTCAAGAGACCCAGTACTTC.

This chain uses TRBV21-1 with TRBJ2-7; TRBD1, the D gene given by the table, was not confirmed from the DNA. TRBV21-1 is reported as a pseudogene. This CDR3 contains 15 residues. CDR3 sequence (DNA): TGTGCCAGCAGCAAACTAATAGGACAGGATTACGAGCAGTACTTC. Residues: CASSKLIGQDYEQYF.

This clone was found once. In DNA form, the CDR3 reads TGTGCCTGGAGTACTTCGATGAACACTGAAGCTTTCTTT. Translating it yields CAWSTSMNTEAFF. The chain couples TRBV30 to TRBJ1-1, with unresolved D. From germline, CDR1 is GTSNPN and CDR2 SVGIG (reference sequence). The V end lost 2 bases, the J end lost 0 bases, and 7 bases lay between the germline ends. The CDR3 is 13 amino acids.

This sequence joins TRBV6-1 and TRBJ1-3; no definite D call. The CDR3 spans 12 residues. V was shortened by 7 bases and J by 2 bases, with 6 bases between the two germline ends. Germline CDR1 MNHNS, CDR2 SASEGT. Here the CDR3 reads CASNVAGNTIYF. DNA for the CDR3: TGTGCCAGCAACGTAGCTGGAAACACCATATATTTT.

This chain uses TRBV6-5 with TRBJ1-6; D call uncertain. Germline V CDR1 and CDR2: MNHEY, SVGAGI. This CDR3 spans 14 amino acids. V lost 2 bases and J lost 8, with 10 bases in between. The CDR3 bases are TGTGCCAGCAGTTACCTCGACACCTATTCACCCCTCCACTTT. Translating gives CASSYLDTYSPLHF.

This sequence joins TRBV5-5 and TRBJ2-5; 9 nucleotides agree with TRBD1. Germline V CDR1 and CDR2: SGHKS, YYEKEE (reference sequence). J lost 5 bases, V lost 4 bases, and 9 bases had no gene match. This CDR3 contains 15 residues. The CDR3 region has the DNA TGTGCCAGCAGCGACCCCGGGACAGGGCGGGAGACCCAGTACTTC. Translated: CASSDPGTGRETQYF.

This chain connects TRBV7-2 to TRBJ1-5, with D perhaps matching TRBD1 (5 bases). CDR3 size: 15 residues. V was cut by 5 bases and J by 0 bases, with 11 bases left in between. Germline CDR1 reads SGHTA; CDR2 reads FQGNSA. CDR3 residues: CASSPRDYSNQPQHF. In DNA form, the CDR3 reads TGTGCCAGCAGCCCCAGGGATTATAGCAATCAGCCCCAGCATTTT.

This sequence joins TRBV7-3 and TRBJ2-3, with TRBD2 matching 9 bases. CDR1 is SGHTA and CDR2 is FQGTGA in the germline V gene. Trimming removed 4 bases from V and 4 bases from J; junction bases left unmatched: 9. CDR3 length: 16 amino acids. In nucleotides, the CDR3 is TGTGCCAGCAGCTATCTGGGGCGGGGGGGTCCAGATACGCAGTATTTT. As protein: CASSYLGRGGPDTQYF.

This clone was observed once. This chain joins TRBV18 and TRBJ2-3; the D gene is possibly TRBD2 (7 bases). The CDR3 covers 16 residues. CDR1 and CDR2 from the germline V gene are KGHSH and LQKENI. Between the trimmed V and J ends, which lost 3 bases and 7 bases, there was a span of 20 bases. The CDR3 DNA reads TGTGCCAGCTCACCGGGGGGGCAGCTTCGGACGAATACGCAGTATTTT. Its protein product is CASSPGGQLRTNTQYF.

In regard to this clone: Sequence at one end of the junction differs from germline and may be a read error. The rearrangement joins TRBV7-7 to TRBJ2-2, with D possibly matching TRBD1 (6 bases). The CDR3 runs 16 residues. CDR1 and CDR2 from the germline V gene are SSHAT and FNYEAQ (reference sequence). The CDR3 loop is CASSVSTGINTGELFF. Written as DNA, the CDR3 is TGTGCTAGCAGCGTATCTACAGGGATTAACACCGGGGAGCTGTTTTTT. Drawing the rest from reference TRBV7-7 and TRBJ2-2, the complete variable domain is GAGVSQSPRYKVTKRGQDVTLRCDPISSHATLYWYQQALGQGPEFLTYFNYEAQPDKSGLPSDRFSAERPEGSISTLTIQRTEQRDSAMYRCASSVSTGINTGELFFGEGSRLTVL.

The rearrangement uses TRBV10-3 and TRBJ1-1, with 7 nucleotides matching TRBD1. Losses at the gene ends were 8 bases for V and 0 bases for J; bases not matched to a gene: 9. The CDR3 has 15 amino acids. From germline, CDR1 is ENHRY and CDR2 SYGVKD. CDR3 protein: CAIGSLQGLNTEAFF. In DNA, the CDR3 is TGTGCCATCGGCTCACTACAGGGGTTGAACACTGAAGCTTTCTTT.

This chain links TRBV5-4 with TRBJ2-3, with D possibly TRBD1 on 5 matching bases. V lost 0 bases, J lost 5 bases, and 10 bases lay in between. CDR1 SGHNT and CDR2 YYREEE come from the germline V gene (reference sequence). The CDR3 length is 14 residues. The CDR3 DNA reads as TGTGCCAGCAGCTTGGAGCAGGGAAGAGATACGCAGTATTTT. Residues: CASSLEQGRDTQYF.

The chain employs TRBV29-1 and TRBJ2-2; D gene uncertain. The germline CDR1 and CDR2 sequences are SQVTM and ANQGSEA. The CDR3 covers 15 residues. Trimming removed 0 bases at V and 4 bases at J, with 12 bases between. As DNA, the CDR3 is TGCAGCGTTGAAGAGAGACCCTCGGGCACCGGGGAGCTGTTTTTT. The encoded protein is CSVEERPSGTGELFF.

The chain carries TRBV27 and TRBJ2-2; possible D gene TRBD1, 6 bases. CDR1 MNHEY and CDR2 SMNVEV come from the germline V gene (reference sequence). The CDR3 extends over 17 amino acids. V shed 2 bases and J shed 4 bases, with 17 bases lying between them. The CDR3 is CASSLLKSGVGTGELFF. Here the CDR3 DNA reads TGTGCCAGCAGTTTACTTAAATCAGGGGTTGGCACCGGGGAGCTGTTTTTT.

CDR3 DNA sequence: TGCAGCGTCCTTGACAGGGGAGCGGAGGATACGCAGTATTTT. Its protein product is CSVLDRGAEDTQYF. The chain is built from TRBV29-1 and TRBJ2-3; 8 nucleotides match TRBD1. From germline, CDR1 is SQVTM and CDR2 ANQGSEA. Trimming removed 6 bases from V and 6 bases from J; junction bases left unmatched: 11. The length of the CDR3 is 14 residues.

The V call is TRBV10-3, the J call TRBJ1-6, with a possible D match to TRBD1 (5 bases). Trimming cost V 0 bases and J 0 bases, with 12 bases left between them. CDR1 is ENHRY, CDR2 SYGVKD, per germline. The length of the CDR3 is 18 residues. The CDR3 nucleotides are TGTGCCATCAGTGAGTCGAAGGCCGGACACTCCTATAATTCACCCCTCCACTTT. Protein: CAISESKAGHSYNSPLHF.

The V and J genes are TRBV27 and TRBJ2-7; 8 nucleotides align to TRBD1. The CDR3 sequence is 17 residues long. CDR1 is MNHEY, CDR2 SMNVEV, per germline (reference sequence). V lost 4 bases and J lost 3; bases outside the gene matches: 14. The CDR3 sequence: CASSSLLPGGKGYEQYF. CDR3 nucleotide sequence: TGTGCCAGCAGTTCGCTACTGCCAGGGGGCAAGGGCTACGAGCAGTACTTC.

The V call is TRBV27, the J call TRBJ2-7; TRBD2 matches at 11 bases. The junction had 12 bases not matched to a gene; V was cut back by 7 bases and J by 7 bases. The germline CDR1 and CDR2 sequences are MNHEY and SMNVEV (reference sequence). The CDR3 covers 15 residues. In DNA, the CDR3 is TGTGCCAGCACTCGTAGCGGGGGGGCCTTGAAAGAGCAGTACTTC. Its translation is CASTRSGGALKEQYF.

The rearrangement uses TRBV9 and TRBJ1-1, with TRBD1 matching over 7 bases. The germline CDR1 and CDR2 sequences are SGDLS and YYNGEE. The V gene end was trimmed by 0 bases and the J gene end by 5 bases; junction bases not matched to a gene: 7. This CDR3 has 15 residues. In nucleotides, the CDR3 is TGTGCCAGCAGCGTAGCTACAGGGGCGAGAACTGAAGCTTTCTTT. Residues: CASSVATGARTEAFF.

The gene calls are TRBV18 and TRBJ1-1; D possibly corresponds to TRBD1 (6 bases). CDR1 and CDR2 from the germline V gene are KGHSH and LQKENI. This CDR3 spans 15 amino acids. V was cut by 1 base and J by 0 bases, with 9 bases left in between. For the CDR3, the DNA is TGTGCCAGCTCACCACTCGGGGACATGAACACTGAAGCTTTCTTT. Translation gives CASSPLGDMNTEAFF. Filled out from reference TRBV18 and TRBJ1-1, the complete variable domain reads NAGVMQNPRHLVRRRGQEARLRCSPMKGHSHVYWYRQLPEEGLKFMVYLQKENIIDESGMPKERFSAEFPKEGPSILRIQQVVRGDSAAYFCASSPLGDMNTEAFFGQGTRLTVV.

A word on this clone: The junction differs from germline at one of its ends, possibly a read error. The V gene is TRBV14, the J gene TRBJ2-5; D is uncertain. The CDR3 has 12 amino acids. Germline V gene sequence: CDR1 SGHDN, CDR2 FVKESK. The CDR3 reads CASNQRGETQYF. In DNA form, the CDR3 reads TGTGCCAGCAACCAACGAGGAGAGACCCAGTACTTC.

The J gene is TRBJ2-5, the V gene TRBV5-6; TRBD2 aligns across 8 bases. The germline gives CDR1 SGHDT, CDR2 YYEEEE. This CDR3 is built from 14 residues. J lost 5 bases, V lost 4 bases, and 7 bases had no gene match. CDR3 region: CASSHGGARETQYF. DNA of the CDR3: TGTGCCAGCAGCCACGGGGGGGCCAGGGAGACCCAGTACTTC.

The rearrangement links TRBV15 to TRBJ2-2, with TRBD1 as a possible D gene (6 bases). Germline values: CDR1 LNHNV, CDR2 YYDKDF (reference sequence). The CDR3 has 17 amino acids. Trimming stripped 0 bases from V and 5 bases from J, with 16 bases between. The CDR3 region has the DNA TGTGCCACCAGCAGAGACCGACAGGCTGCTTTTACCGGGGAGCTGTTTTTT. This translates into CATSRDRQAAFTGELFF.

In regard to this clone: The sample holds other DNA sequences that translate to the same CDR3. The V and J genes are TRBV29-1 and TRBJ2-2; TRBD2 might be the D (6 bases). CDR1 is SQVTM and CDR2 is ANQGSEA in the germline V gene. V was clipped by 7 bases and J by 7 bases, with 10 bases between them. The CDR3 is 11 amino acids. The CDR3 DNA reads as TGCAGCGCTCATAGCGGCGGGGAGCTGTTTTTT. It encodes CSAHSGGELFF.